The clone carrying this T cell receptor beta chain occurred many times. Its antigen remains unidentified. The source of the sample is a study of T-cell reconstitution after alpha-beta-depleted transplantation in children. Molecular barcoding with unique molecular identifiers was used for the TCRbeta library. TCRdb reanalysed the PCR reads using MiXCR and keeps one entry per CDR3 protein. The data contain about 160,000 distinct CDR3 sequences, roughly 10% of them singletons. V lost 0 bases and J 6 bases, leaving 7 bases between the germline ends. The CDR3 runs 13 residues. Germline assignment: CDR1 SGHRS and CDR2 YFSETQ. Notes on the study in general: T-cell numbers and diversity one year post-transplant derived largely from freshly generated T cells.

This TCR was recovered from a boy younger than 10 with acute myeloid leukemia, due to receive a stem cell transplant. The J gene is TRBJ1-5, the V gene TRBV5-1, with a weak D call TRBD1 (5 bases). The source material was PBMCs, sampled before TCRalphabeta/CD19-depleted stem cell transplant. The CDR3 loop is CASSLGDRQPQHF. The CDR3 DNA reads TGCGCCAGCAGCTTGGGGGACCGTCAGCCCCAGCATTTT.